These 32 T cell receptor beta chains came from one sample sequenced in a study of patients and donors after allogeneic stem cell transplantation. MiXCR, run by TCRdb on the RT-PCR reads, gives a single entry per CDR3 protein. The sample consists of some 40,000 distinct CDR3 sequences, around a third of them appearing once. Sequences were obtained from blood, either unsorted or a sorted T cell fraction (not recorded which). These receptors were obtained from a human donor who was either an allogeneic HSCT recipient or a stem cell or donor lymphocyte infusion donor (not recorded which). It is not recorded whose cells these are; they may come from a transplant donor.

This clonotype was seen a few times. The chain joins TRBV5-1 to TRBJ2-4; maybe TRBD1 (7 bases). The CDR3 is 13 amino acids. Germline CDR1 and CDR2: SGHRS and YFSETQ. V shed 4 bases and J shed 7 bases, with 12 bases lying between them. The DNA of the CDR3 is TGCGCCAGCAGCCCGACAGGGAGGAACATTCAGTACTTC. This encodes CASSPTGRNIQYF.

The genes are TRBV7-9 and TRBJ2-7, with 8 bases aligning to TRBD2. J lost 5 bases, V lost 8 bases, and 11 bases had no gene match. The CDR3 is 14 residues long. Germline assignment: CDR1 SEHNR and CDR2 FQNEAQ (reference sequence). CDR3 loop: CASEALAGIHEQYF. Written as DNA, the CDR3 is TGTGCCAGCGAGGCGCTAGCGGGTATCCACGAGCAGTACTTC.

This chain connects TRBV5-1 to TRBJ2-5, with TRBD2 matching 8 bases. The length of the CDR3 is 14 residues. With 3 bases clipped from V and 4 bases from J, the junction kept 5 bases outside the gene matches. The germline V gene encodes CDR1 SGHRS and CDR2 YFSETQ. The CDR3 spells CASSSSAGGETQYF. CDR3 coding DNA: TGCGCCAGCAGCTCTTCGGCGGGAGGAGAGACCCAGTACTTC.

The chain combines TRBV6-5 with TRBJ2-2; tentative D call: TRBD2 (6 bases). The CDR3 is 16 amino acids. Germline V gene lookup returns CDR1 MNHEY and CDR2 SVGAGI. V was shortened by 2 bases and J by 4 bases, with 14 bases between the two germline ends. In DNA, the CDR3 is TGTGCCAGCAGTTACGACGGGAGAGGGCGCACCGGGGAGCTGTTTTTT. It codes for CASSYDGRGRTGELFF.

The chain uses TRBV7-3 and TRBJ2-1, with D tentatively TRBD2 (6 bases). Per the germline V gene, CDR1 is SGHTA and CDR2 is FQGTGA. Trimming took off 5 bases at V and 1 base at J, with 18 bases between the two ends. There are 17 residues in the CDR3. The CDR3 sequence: CASSPAPRGISYNEQFF. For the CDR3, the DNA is TGTGCCAGCAGCCCCGCTCCTCGCGGGATTTCCTACAATGAGCAGTTCTTC.

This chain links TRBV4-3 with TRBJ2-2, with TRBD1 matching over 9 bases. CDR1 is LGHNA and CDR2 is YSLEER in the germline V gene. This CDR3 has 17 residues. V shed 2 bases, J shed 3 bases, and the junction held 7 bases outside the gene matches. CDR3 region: CASSQSSGTGYTGELFF. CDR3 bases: TGCGCCAGCAGCCAATCATCCGGGACAGGGTACACCGGGGAGCTGTTTTTT.

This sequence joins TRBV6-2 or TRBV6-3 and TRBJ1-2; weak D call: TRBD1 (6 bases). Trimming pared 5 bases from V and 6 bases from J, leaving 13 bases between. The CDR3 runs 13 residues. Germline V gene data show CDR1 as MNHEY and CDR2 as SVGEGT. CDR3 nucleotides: TGTGCCAGCAGTCGCGGGACACCCAATGGCTACACCTTC. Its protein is CASSRGTPNGYTF.

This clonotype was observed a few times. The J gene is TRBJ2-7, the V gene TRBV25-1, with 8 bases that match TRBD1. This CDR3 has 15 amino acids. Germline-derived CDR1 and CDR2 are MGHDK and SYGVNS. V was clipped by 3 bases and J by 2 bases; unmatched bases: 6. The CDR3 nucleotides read TGTGCCAGCAGTGAGGACAGGGAAGGGACCTACGAGCAGTACTTC. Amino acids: CASSEDREGTYEQYF.

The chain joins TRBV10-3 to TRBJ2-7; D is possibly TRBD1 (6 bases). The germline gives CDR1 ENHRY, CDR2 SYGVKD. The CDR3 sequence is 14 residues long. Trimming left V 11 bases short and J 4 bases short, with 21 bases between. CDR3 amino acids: CAATGQQRVYEQYF. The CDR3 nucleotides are TGTGCCGCGACAGGCCAACAACGCGTTTACGAGCAGTACTTC.

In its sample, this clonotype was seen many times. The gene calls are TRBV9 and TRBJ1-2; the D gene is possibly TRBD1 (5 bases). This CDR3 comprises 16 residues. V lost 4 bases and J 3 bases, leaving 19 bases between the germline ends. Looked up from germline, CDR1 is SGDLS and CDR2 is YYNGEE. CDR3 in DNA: TGTGCCAGCAGCCCGAGTGTTATCCAGGGCTACTATGGCTACACCTTC. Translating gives CASSPSVIQGYYGYTF. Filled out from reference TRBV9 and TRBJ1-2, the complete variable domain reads DSGVTQTPKHLITATGQRVTLRCSPRSGDLSVYWYQQSLDQGLQFLIQYYNGEERAKGNILERFSAQQFPDLHSELNLSSLELGDSALYFCASSPSVIQGYYGYTFGSGTRLTVV.

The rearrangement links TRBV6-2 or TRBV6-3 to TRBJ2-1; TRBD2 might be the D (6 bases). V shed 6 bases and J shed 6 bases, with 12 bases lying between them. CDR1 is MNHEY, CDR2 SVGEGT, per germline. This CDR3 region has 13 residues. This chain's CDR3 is CASSPGLPNEQFF. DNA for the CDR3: TGTGCCAGCAGCCCGGGACTCCCCAATGAGCAGTTCTTC.

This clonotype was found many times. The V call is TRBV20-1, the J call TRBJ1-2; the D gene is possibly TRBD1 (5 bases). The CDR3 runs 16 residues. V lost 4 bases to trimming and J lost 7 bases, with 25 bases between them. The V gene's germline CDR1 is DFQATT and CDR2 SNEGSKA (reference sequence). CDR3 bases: TGCAGTGCTAACTACCGGGACCATCGCCAAGGCTTTGGCTACACCTTC. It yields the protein CSANYRDHRQGFGYTF.

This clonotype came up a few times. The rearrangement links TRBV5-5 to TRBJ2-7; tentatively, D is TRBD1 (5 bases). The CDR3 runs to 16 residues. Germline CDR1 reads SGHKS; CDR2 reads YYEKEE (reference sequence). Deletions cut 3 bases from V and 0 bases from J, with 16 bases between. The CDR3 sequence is CASSSRSSGISYEQYF. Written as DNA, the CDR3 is TGTGCCAGCAGCTCGCGATCTTCAGGGATCTCCTACGAGCAGTACTTC.

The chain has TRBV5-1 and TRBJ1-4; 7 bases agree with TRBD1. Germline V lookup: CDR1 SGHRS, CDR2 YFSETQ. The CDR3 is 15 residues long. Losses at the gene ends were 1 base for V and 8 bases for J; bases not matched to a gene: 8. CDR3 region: CASSLWGQIREKLFF. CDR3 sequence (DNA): TGCGCCAGCAGCTTGTGGGGACAGATACGAGAAAAACTGTTTTTT.

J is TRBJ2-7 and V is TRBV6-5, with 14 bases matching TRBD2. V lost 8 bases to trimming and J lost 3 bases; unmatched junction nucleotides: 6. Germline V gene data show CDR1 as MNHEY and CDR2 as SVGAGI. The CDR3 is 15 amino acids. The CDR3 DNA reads TGTGCCAGCCGACTAGCGGGAGGGGTGGGCTACGAGCAGTACTTC. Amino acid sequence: CASRLAGGVGYEQYF.

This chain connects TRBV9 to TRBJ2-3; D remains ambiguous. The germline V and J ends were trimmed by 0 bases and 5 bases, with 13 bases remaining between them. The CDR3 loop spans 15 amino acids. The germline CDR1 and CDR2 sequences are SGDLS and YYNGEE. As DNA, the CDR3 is TGTGCCAGCAGCGTAGATGGCTGGCCCCGAGATACGCAGTATTTT. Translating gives CASSVDGWPRDTQYF.

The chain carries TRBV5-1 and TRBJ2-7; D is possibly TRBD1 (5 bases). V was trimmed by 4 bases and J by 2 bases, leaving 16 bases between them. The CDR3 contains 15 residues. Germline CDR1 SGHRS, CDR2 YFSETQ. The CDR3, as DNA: TGCGCCAGCAGCGCAAATCCGACAGCACCCTACGAGCAGTACTTC. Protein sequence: CASSANPTAPYEQYF.

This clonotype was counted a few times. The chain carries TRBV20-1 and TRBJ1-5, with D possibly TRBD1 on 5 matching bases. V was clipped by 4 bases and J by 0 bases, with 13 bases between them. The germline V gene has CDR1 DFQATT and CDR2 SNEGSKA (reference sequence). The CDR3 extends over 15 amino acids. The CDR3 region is CSATTGGPSNQPQHF. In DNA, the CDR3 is TGCAGTGCTACCACTGGGGGACCTAGCAATCAGCCCCAGCATTTT.

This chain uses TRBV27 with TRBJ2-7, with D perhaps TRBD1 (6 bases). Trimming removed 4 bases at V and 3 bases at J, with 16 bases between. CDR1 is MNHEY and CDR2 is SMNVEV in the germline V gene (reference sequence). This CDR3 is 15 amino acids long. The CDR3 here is CASSSRTEPFYEQYF. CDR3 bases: TGTGCCAGCAGTTCCCGGACAGAACCTTTCTACGAGCAGTACTTC.

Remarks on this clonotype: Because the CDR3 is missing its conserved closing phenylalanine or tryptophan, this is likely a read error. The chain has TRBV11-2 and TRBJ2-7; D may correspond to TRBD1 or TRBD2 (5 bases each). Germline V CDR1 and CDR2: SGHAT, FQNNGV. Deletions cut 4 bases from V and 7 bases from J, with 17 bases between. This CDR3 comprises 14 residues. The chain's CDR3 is CASSSIRGLVEQYS. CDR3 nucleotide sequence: TGTGCCAGCAGCTCTATCCGGGGCCTAGTAGAGCAGTACTCC.

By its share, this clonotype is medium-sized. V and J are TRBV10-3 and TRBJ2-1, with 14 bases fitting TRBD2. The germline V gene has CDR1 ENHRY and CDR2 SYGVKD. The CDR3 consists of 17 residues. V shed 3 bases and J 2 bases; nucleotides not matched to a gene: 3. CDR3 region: CAISEGTSGRTYNEQFF. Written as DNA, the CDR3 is TGTGCCATCAGTGAAGGGACTAGCGGGAGAACCTACAATGAGCAGTTCTTC.

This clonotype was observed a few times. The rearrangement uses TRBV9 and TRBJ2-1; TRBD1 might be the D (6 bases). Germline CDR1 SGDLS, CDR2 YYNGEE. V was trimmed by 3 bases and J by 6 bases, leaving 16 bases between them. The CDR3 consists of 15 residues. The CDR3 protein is CASSAWDTGANEQFF. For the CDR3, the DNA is TGTGCCAGCAGCGCCTGGGACACTGGGGCCAATGAGCAGTTCTTC.

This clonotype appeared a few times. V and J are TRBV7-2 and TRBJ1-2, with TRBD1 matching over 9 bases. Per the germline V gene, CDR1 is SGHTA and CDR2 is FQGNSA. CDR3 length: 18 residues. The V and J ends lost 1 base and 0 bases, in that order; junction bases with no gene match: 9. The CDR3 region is CASSLVAGQGRANYGYTF. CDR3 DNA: TGTGCCAGCAGCTTAGTAGCGGGACAGGGTCGGGCTAACTATGGCTACACCTTC.

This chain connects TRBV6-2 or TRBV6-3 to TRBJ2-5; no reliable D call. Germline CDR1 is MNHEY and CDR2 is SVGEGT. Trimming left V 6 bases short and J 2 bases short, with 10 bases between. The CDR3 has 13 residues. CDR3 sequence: CASSLGWQETQYF. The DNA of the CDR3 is TGTGCCAGCAGCCTGGGATGGCAAGAGACCCAGTACTTC.

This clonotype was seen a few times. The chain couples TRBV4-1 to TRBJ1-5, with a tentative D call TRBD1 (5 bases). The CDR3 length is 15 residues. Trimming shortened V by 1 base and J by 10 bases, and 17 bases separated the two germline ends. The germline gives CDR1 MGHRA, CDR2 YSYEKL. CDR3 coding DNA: TGCGCCAGCAGCCAAGTCGGGGCAGGACCGTACCCCCAGCATTTT. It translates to CASSQVGAGPYPQHF.

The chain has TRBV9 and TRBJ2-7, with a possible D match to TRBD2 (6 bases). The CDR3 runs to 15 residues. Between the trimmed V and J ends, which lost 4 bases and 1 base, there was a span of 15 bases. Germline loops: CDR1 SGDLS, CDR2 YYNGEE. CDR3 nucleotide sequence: TGTGCCAGCAGCCCCCGGAGCGCGGGGTCCTACGAGCAGTACTTC. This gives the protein CASSPRSAGSYEQYF. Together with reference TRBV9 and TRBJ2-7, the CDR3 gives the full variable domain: DSGVTQTPKHLITATGQRVTLRCSPRSGDLSVYWYQQSLDQGLQFLIQYYNGEERAKGNILERFSAQQFPDLHSELNLSSLELGDSALYFCASSPRSAGSYEQYFGPGTRLTVT.

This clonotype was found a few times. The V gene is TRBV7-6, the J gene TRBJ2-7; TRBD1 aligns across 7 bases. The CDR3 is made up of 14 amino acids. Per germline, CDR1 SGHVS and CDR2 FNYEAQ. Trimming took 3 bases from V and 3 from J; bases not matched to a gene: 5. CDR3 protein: CASSLGTADYEQYF. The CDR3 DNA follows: TGTGCCAGCAGCTTGGGGACAGCAGACTACGAGCAGTACTTC.

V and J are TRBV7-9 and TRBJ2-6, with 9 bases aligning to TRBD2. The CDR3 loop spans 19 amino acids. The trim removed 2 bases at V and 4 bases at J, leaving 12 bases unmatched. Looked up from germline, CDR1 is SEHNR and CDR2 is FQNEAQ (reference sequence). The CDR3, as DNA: TGTGCCAGCAGCTTATTGGTAGGCGGGAGGGAGCGCGGGGCCAACGTCCTGACTTTC. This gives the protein CASSLLVGGRERGANVLTF.

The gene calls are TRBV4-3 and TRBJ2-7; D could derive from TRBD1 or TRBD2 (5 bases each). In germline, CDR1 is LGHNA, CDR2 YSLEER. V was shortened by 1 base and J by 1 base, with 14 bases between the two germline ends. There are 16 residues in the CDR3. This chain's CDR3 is CASSQGMGTHSYEQYF. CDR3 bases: TGCGCCAGCAGCCAAGGTATGGGGACCCATTCCTACGAGCAGTACTTC.

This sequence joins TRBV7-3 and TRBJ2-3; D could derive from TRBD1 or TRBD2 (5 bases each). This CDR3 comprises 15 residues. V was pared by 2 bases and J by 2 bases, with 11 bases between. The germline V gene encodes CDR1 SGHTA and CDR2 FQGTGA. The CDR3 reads CASSLEGRYTDTQYF. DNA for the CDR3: TGTGCCAGCAGCTTAGAGGGGCGGTACACAGATACGCAGTATTTT.

This CDR3 reads CASTPQANYGYTF. The CDR3 bases are TGTGCCAGCACCCCTCAAGCTAACTATGGCTACACCTTC. This chain joins TRBV12-3 or TRBV12-4 and TRBJ1-2; D call uncertain. This CDR3 contains 13 residues. The V end lost 7 bases, the J end lost 0 bases, and 9 bases lay between the germline ends.

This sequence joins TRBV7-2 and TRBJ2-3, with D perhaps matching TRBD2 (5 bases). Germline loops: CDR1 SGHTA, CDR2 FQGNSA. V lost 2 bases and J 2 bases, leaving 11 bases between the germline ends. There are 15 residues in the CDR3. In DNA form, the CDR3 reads TGTGCCAGCAGCTTAAATTTCGGGATCACAGATACGCAGTATTTT. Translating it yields CASSLNFGITDTQYF. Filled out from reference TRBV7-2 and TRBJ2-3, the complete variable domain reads GAGVSQSPSNKVTEKGKDVELRCDPISGHTALYWYRQSLGQGLEFLIYFQGNSAPDKSGLPSDRFSAERTGGSVSTLTIQRTQQEDSAVYLCASSLNFGITDTQYFGPGTRLTVL.